This TCR beta chain was retrieved from a study of beta chain features in type 1 diabetes. Study context: No patient-donor differences in age, gender, total cells or subset yield.

Each sorted fraction was over 95% pure. With V trimmed by 4 bases and J by 2 bases, 5 bases remained unmatched. The V gene's germline CDR1 is SGHTA and CDR2 FQGTGA. This CDR3 has 18 residues. Every isolated RNA sample was fully reverse transcribed, so sequencing captured expressed TCRB transcripts. About 3.6 million reads was the average for naive, central memory and regulatory T cell samples. Sequencing used immunoSEQ multiplex PCR; TCRdb keeps in-frame clones, though not all of them. Of some 300,000 clones detected, around 7.3% appear once; the ten largest clones hold approximately 0.99%. The origin of this receptor is a woman younger than 30 in good health. V is TRBV7-3 and J is TRBJ2-2; TRBD2 matches 15 bases. What was sequenced was central memory CD4+ T cells from blood. CDR3 DNA sequence: TGTGCCAGCAGCTACCGGACTAGCGGGAGGGCCAACACCGGGGAGCTGTTTTTT. Translation: CASSYRTSGRANTGELFF.